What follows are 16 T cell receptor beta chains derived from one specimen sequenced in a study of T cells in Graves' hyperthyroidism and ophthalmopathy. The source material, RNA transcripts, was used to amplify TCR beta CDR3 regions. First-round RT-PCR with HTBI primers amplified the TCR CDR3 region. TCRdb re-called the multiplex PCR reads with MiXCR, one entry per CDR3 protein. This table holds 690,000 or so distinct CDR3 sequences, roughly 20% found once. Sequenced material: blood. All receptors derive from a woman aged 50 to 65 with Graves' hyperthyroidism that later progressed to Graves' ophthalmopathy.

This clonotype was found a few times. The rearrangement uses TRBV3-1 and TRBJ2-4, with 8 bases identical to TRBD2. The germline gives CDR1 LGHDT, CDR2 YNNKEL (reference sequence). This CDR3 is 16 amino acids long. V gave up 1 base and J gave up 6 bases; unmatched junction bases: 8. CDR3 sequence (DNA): TGTGCCAGCAGCCAAGGACGGGGGGGACACCTAAACATTCAGTACTTC. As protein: CASSQGRGGHLNIQYF.

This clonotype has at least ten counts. CDR3 in amino acids: CASSSSVGAASIQYF. DNA for the CDR3: TGTGCCAGCAGCTCGTCGGTGGGGGCGGCGAGTATTCAGTACTTC. V is TRBV11-2 and J is TRBJ2-4, with D maybe TRBD1 (6 bases). Trimming stripped 4 bases from V and 10 bases from J, with 20 bases between. From germline, CDR1 is SGHAT and CDR2 FQNNGV. The CDR3 has 15 residues.

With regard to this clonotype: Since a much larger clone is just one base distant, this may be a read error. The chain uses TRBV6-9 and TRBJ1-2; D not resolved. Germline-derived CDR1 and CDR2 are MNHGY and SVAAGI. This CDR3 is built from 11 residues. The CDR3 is CATRLNYSYTF. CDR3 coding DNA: TGTGCCACCCGTTTAAACTATAGCTACACCTTC.

DNA for the CDR3: TGTGCCAGCGCCCCTCCCGGGGGGGGATCATCCTACGAGCAGTACTTC. Its translation is CASAPPGGGSSYEQYF. The chain carries TRBV13 and TRBJ2-7; 8 nucleotides line up with TRBD2. The CDR3 is 16 residues long. The germline gives CDR1 PRHDT, CDR2 FYEKMQ (reference sequence). Losses at the gene ends were 8 bases for V and 1 base for J; bases not matched to a gene: 13. Combining the CDR3 with reference TRBV13 and TRBJ2-7 gives the whole variable domain AAGVIQSPRHLIKEKRETATLKCYPIPRHDTVYWYQQGPGQDPQFLISFYEKMQSDKGSIPDRFSAQQFSDYHSELNMSSLELGDSALYFCASAPPGGGSSYEQYFGPGTRLTVT.

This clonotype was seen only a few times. The DNA of the CDR3 is TGCGCAAGCGGTCCAGGGGGCTCCTTTGAAGATACGCAGTATTTT. It encodes CASGPGGSFEDTQYF. This chain connects TRBV4-1 to TRBJ2-3, with 8 bases identical to TRBD1. CDR3 size: 15 residues. The germline gives CDR1 MGHRA, CDR2 YSYEKL.

CDR3 loop: CASSDSAGTIDEQYF. The DNA of the CDR3 is TGTGCCAGCAGTGATTCGGCAGGCACCATTGACGAGCAGTACTTC. The chain has TRBV2 and TRBJ2-7; D is ambiguous. Trimming shortened V by 3 bases and J by 5 bases, and 17 bases separated the two germline ends. The germline V gene encodes CDR1 SNHLY and CDR2 FYNNEI. This CDR3 is built from 15 residues.

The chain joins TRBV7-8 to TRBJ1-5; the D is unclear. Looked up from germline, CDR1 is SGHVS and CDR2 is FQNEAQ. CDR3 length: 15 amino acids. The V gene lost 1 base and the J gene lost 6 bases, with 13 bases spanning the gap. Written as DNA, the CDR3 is TGTGCCAGCAGCTTAGGGACCTCTTTAGGTCAGCCCCAGCATTTT. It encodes CASSLGTSLGQPQHF.

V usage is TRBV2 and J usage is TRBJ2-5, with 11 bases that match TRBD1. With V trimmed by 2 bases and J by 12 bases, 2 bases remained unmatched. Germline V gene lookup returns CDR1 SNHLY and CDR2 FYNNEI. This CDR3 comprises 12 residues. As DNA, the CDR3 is TGTGCCAGCAGTGAAAGGGGACAGGGGGAGTACTTC. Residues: CASSERGQGEYF.

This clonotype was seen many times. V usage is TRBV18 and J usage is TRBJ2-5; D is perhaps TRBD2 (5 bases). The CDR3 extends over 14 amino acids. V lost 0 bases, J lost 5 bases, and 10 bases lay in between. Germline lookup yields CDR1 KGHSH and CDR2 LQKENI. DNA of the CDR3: TGTGCCAGCTCACCACCTGAGGGAAGGGAGACCCAGTACTTC. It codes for CASSPPEGRETQYF.

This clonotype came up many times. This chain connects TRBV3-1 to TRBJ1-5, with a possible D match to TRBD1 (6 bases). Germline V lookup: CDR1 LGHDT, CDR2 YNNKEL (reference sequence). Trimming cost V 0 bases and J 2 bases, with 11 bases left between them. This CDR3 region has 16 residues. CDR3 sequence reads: CASSQDSRGGNQPQHF. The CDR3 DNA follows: TGTGCCAGCAGCCAAGATAGCAGGGGTGGCAATCAGCCCCAGCATTTT.

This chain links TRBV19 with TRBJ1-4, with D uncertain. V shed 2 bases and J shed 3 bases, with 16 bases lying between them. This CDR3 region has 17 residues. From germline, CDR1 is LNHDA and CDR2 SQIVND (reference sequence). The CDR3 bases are TGTGCCAGTAGTATATACCGGTCCACAACAGCTAATGAAAAACTGTTTTTT. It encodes CASSIYRSTTANEKLFF.

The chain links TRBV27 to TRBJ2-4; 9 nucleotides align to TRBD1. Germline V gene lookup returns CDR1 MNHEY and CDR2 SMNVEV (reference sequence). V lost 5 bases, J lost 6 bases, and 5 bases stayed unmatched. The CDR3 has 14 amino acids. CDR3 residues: CASSAGDRVNIQYF. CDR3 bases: TGTGCCAGCAGTGCCGGGGACAGGGTAAACATTCAGTACTTC.

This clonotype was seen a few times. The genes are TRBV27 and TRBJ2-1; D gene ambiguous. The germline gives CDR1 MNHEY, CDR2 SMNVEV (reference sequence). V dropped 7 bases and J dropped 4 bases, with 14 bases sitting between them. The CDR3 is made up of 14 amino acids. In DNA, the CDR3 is TGTGCCAGCAAGGCCGAGGCACGGTACAATGAGCAGTTCTTC. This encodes CASKAEARYNEQFF.

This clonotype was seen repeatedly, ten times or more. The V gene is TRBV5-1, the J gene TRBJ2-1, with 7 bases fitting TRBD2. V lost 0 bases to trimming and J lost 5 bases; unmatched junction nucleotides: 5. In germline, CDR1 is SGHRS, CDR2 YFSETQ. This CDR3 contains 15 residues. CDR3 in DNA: TGCGCCAGCAGCTTGGTGGGCGGGGGAAACAATGAGCAGTTCTTC. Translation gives CASSLVGGGNNEQFF.

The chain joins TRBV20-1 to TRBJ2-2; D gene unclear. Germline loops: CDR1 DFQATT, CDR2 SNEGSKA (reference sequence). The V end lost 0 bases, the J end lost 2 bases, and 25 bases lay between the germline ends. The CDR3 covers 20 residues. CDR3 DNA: TGCAGTGCTAGAGATGAAGTCTCATCTAGATTTGATCGAAACACCGGGGAGCTGTTTTTT. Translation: CSARDEVSSRFDRNTGELFF.

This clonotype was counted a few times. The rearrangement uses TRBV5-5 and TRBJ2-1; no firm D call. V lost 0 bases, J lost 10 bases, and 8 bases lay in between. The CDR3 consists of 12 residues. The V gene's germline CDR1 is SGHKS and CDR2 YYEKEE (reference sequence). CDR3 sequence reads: CASSLGRPEQFF. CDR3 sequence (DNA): TGTGCCAGCAGCTTGGGCCGACCAGAGCAGTTCTTC.